These T cell receptor beta chains were read from a single sample in a study of blood T cell repertoires in COVID-19. Libraries were prepared by immunoSEQ multiplex PCR; TCRdb keeps only in-frame clonotypes and omits some of them. The table shows 160,000 or so clones, with around 86% occurring only once. Sequencing was done on a sample of peripheral blood. Receptors were obtained from a man in his 70s who had recovered from COVID-19. Each CDR3 is given with its conserved first and last residue. D genes are given only for firm matches. The listing skips clone size in some rows; elsewhere it reads once, few, many or a size class.

J	size	D	V	CDR3	DNA
TRBJ2-7	once	-	TRBV28	CASSYSSSYEQYF	TGTGCCAGCAGCTACAGTAGCTCCTACGAGCAGTACTTC
TRBJ2-1	-	TRBD2	TRBV2	CASSLLAGGSYNEQFF	TGTGCCAGCAGCCTACTAGCGGGAGGTTCCTACAATGAGCAGTTCTTC
TRBJ2-1	once	TRBD2	TRBV9	CASSVGLAGVQNEQFF	TGTGCCAGCAGCGTAGGACTAGCGGGAGTGCAGAATGAGCAGTTCTTC
TRBJ2-1	-	TRBD1	TRBV5-1	CASSLGQGNEQFF	TGCGCCAGCAGCTTGGGACAGGGGAATGAGCAGTTCTTC
TRBJ1-1	-	-	TRBV6-1	CASSDPPLNTEAFF	TGTGCCAGCAGTGATCCCCCACTTAACACTGAAGCTTTCTTT
TRBJ2-5	-	TRBD1	TRBV20-1	CSADRVETQYF	TGCAGCGCCGACAGGGTCGAGACCCAGTACTTC
TRBJ1-5	few	-	TRBV19	CATNRQLNQPQHF	TGTGCCACTAACCGACAGCTCAATCAGCCCCAGCATTTT
TRBJ2-5	-	-	TRBV12-2	CASRCLAGELPETQYF	TGTGCAAGTCGCTGCTTGGCCGGGGAACTCCCAGAGACCCAGTACTTC
TRBJ2-3	-	TRBD1	TRBV6-5	CASTGQGEDTQYF	TGTGCCAGCACCGGACAGGGGGAAGATACGCAGTATTTT
TRBJ2-2	-	TRBD1	TRBV6-6	CASSPGQGYSGELFF	TGTGCCAGCAGCCCGGGACAGGGATATTCCGGGGAGCTGTTTTTT
TRBJ2-2	-	TRBD1	TRBV19	CASAFPGQVAGELFF	TGTGCCAGTGCCTTTCCGGGACAGGTGGCCGGGGAGCTGTTTTTT
TRBJ1-6	-	-	TRBV4-1	CASSQGGGGSGSPLHF	TGCGCCAGCAGCCAAGGGGGCGGGGGATCGGGTTCACCCCTCCACTTT
TRBJ2-1	-	TRBD2	TRBV3-1/TRBV3-2	CASSRGIAGGAEQFF	TGTGCCAGCAGCCGGGGGATAGCGGGAGGGGCTGAGCAGTTCTTC
TRBJ1-4	-	TRBD1	TRBV6-5	CAAGAGTGAGKLFF	TGTGCCGCGGGGGCGGGGACAGGAGCCGGGAAACTGTTTTTT
TRBJ2-1	-	TRBD2	TRBV24-1	CATSDQTSGRVHEQFF	TGTGCCACCAGTGACCAGACTAGCGGGAGAGTCCATGAGCAGTTCTTC
TRBJ2-7	once	-	TRBV5-1	CASSFNALATSYEQYF	TGCGCCAGCAGCTTCAATGCTTTAGCGACGTCCTACGAGCAGTACTTC
TRBJ2-5	-	-	TRBV5-1	CASSPLAEQETQYF	TGCGCCAGCAGCCCCCTCGCGGAACAAGAGACCCAGTACTTC